This T cell receptor beta chain was sequenced during a study of T cell responses to AZD1222 COVID-19 vaccine. Method: immunoSEQ multiplex PCR; TCRdb's copy keeps in-frame clones and lacks some. In the table there are about 60,000 clones, 75% to 90% of which are singletons. This CDR3 is 15 amino acids long. V shed 1 base and J shed 4 bases, with 10 bases lying between them. Germline CDR1 is SGHTA and CDR2 is FQGNSA. The J gene is TRBJ2-2, the V gene TRBV7-2; D may be TRBD2 (6 bases). The source of this sequence is an adult in good health. This specimen consisted of peripheral blood, obtained on day 0 of MenACWY control vaccination. CDR3 loop: CASSLGAGITGELFF. In nucleotides, the CDR3 is TGTGCCAGCAGCTTAGGTGCGGGGATCACCGGGGAGCTGTTTTTT.